The TCR beta chain described here comes from a study of shared clonotypes between healthy human individuals. V shed 4 bases and J shed 2 bases, with 12 bases lying between them. Germline values: CDR1 SEHNR, CDR2 FQNEAQ (reference sequence). CDR3 length: 15 residues. Repertoires were generated with immunoSEQ multiplex PCR, while TCRdb's copy carries only in-frame clones and drops some. The profile shows about 320,000 clones, around 87% of them singletons. The gene calls are TRBV7-9 and TRBJ2-1; tentatively, D is TRBD2 (5 bases). This sequence was found in a man aged 18 to 30 in good health. The sample consisted of memory CD8+ T cells sorted from blood. The subset denotes: CD45RO+ cells pooled with CCR7-negative TemRA cells. The CDR3 region has the DNA TGTGCCAGCAGCTCGAGCGGCACTGCCTACAATGAGCAGTTCTTC. Translated: CASSSSGTAYNEQFF. The full variable domain, its missing parts supplied by reference TRBV7-9 and TRBJ2-1, is DTGVSQNPRHKITKRGQNVTFRCDPISEHNRLYWYRQTLGQGPEFLTYFQNEAQLEKSRLLSDRFSAERPKGSFSTLEIQRTEQGDSAMYLCASSSSGTAYNEQFFGPGTRLTVL.